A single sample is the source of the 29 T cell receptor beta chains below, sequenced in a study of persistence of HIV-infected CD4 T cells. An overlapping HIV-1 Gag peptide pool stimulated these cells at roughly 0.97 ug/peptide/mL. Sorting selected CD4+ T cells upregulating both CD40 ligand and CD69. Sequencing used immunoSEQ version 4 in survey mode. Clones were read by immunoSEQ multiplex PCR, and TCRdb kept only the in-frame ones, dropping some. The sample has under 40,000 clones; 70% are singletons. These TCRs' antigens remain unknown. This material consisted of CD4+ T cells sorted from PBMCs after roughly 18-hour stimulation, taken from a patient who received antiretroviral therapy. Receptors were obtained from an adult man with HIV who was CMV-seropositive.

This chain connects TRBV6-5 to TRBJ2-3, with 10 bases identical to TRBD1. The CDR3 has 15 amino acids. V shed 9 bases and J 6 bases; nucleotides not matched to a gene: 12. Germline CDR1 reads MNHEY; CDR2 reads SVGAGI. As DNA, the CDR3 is TGTGCCAGTACCGGAGGACAGGGGGAATTCGATACGCAGTATTTT. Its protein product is CASTGGQGEFDTQYF.

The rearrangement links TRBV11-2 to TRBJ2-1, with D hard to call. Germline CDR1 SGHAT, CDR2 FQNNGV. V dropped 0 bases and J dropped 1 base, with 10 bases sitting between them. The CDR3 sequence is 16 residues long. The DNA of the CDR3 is TGTGCCAGCAGCTTAGACCTGCAAGGGTCCTACAATGAGCAGTTCTTC. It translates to CASSLDLQGSYNEQFF.

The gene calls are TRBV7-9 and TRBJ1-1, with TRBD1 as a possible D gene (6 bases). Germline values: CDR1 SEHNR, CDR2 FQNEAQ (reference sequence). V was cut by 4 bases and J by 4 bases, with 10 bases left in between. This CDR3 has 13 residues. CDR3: CASSSQGGTEAFF. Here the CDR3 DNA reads TGTGCCAGCAGCTCCCAAGGGGGCACTGAAGCTTTCTTT.

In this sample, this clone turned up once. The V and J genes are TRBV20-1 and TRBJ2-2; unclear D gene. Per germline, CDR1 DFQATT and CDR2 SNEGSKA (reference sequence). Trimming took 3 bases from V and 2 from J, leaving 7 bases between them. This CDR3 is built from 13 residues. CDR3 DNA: TGCAGTGCTAGTGGGGTTAACACCGGGGAGCTGTTTTTT. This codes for CSASGVNTGELFF.

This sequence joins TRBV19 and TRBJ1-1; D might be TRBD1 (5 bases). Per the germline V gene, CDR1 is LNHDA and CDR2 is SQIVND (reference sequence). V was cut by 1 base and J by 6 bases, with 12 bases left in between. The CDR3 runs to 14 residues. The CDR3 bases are TGTGCCAGTAGTATAGCCCAGGGAAACGCTGAAGCTTTCTTT. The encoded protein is CASSIAQGNAEAFF.

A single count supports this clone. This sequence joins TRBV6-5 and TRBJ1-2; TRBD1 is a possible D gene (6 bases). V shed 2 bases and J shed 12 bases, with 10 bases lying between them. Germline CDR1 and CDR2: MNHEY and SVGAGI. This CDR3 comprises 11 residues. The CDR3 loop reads CASSYNREHTF. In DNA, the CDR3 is TGTGCCAGCAGTTACAACAGGGAGCACACCTTC.

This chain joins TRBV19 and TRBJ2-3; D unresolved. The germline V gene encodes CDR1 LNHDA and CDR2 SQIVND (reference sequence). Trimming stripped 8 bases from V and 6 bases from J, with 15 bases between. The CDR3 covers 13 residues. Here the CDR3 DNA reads TGTGCCAGTCGGCAAGGCCAAGGGGATACGCAGTATTTT. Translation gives CASRQGQGDTQYF.

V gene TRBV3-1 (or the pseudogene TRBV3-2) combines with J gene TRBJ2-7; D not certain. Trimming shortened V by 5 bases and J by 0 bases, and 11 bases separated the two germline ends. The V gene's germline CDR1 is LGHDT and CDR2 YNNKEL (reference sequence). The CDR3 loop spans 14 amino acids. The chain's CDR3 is CASSSELSSYEQYF. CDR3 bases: TGTGCCAGCAGCTCTGAACTCAGCTCCTACGAGCAGTACTTC.

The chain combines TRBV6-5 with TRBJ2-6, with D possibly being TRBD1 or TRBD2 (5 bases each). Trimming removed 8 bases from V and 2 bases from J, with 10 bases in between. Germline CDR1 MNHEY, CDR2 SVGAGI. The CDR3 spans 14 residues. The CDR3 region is CASLRGAGANVLTF. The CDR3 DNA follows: TGTGCCAGCCTCCGGGGCGCTGGGGCCAACGTCCTGACTTTC.

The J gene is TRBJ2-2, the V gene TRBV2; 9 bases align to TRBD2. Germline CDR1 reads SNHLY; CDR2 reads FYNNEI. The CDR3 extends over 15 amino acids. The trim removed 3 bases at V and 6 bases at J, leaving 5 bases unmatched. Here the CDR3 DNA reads TGTGCCAGCAGTGAGGCTAGCGGGGACGCCGGGGAGCTGTTTTTT. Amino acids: CASSEASGDAGELFF.

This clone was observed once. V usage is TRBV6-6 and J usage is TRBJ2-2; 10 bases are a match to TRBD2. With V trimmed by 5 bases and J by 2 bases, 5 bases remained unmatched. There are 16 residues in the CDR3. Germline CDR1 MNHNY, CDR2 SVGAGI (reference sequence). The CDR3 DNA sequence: TGTGCCAGCAGTCCTCAGCGGGGGGGAAACACCGGGGAGCTGTTTTTT. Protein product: CASSPQRGGNTGELFF.

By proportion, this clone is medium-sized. CDR3 coding DNA: TGTGCCAGCAGCCAAGAAAAAGGCTACGAGCAGTACTTC. Translating it yields CASSQEKGYEQYF. The chain employs TRBV3-1 (or the pseudogene TRBV3-2) and TRBJ2-7; D is undetermined. The CDR3 is 13 residues long. The V gene's germline CDR1 is LGHDT and CDR2 YNNKEL (reference sequence). The V end lost 0 bases, the J end lost 3 bases, and 6 bases lay between the germline ends.

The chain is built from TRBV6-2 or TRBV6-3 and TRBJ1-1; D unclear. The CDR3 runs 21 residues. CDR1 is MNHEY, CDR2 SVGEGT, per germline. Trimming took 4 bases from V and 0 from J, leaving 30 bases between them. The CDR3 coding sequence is TGTGCCAGCAGTTTCCCCAGCCGGCAGGCCGCTAAGCTTGCTATGAACACTGAAGCTTTCTTT. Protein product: CASSFPSRQAAKLAMNTEAFF.

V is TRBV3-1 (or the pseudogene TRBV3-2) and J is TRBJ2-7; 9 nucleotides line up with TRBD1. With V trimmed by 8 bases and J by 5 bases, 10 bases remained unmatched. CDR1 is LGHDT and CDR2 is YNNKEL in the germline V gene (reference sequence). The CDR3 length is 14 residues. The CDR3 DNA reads TGTGCCAGCGGCGATTTGACAGGGGGGCACGAGCAGTACTTC. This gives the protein CASGDLTGGHEQYF.

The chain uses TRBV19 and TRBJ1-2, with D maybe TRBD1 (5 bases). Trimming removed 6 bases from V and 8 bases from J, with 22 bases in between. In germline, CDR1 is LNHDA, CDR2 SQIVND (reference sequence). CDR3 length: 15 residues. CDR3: CASSPSEGRAQGYTF. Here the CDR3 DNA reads TGTGCCAGTAGCCCCAGTGAGGGCAGGGCTCAAGGCTACACCTTC.

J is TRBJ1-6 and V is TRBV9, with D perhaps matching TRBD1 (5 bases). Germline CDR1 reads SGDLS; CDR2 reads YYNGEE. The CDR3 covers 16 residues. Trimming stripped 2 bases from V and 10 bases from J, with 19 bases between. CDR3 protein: CASSVGGAYGGSPLHF. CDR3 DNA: TGTGCCAGCAGCGTGGGAGGGGCCTACGGCGGGTCACCCCTCCACTTT.

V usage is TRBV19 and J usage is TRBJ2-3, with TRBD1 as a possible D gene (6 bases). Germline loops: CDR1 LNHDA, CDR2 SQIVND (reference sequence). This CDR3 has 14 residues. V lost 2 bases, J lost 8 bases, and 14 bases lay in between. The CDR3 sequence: CASSIPSGVGTQYF. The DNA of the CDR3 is TGTGCCAGTAGTATACCATCAGGGGTGGGTACGCAGTATTTT.

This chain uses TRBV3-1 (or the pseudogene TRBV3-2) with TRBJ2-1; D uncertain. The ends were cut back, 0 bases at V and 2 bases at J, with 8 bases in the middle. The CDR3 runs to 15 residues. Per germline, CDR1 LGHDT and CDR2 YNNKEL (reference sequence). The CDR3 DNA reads TGTGCCAGCAGCCAAGATCTGGGGACCTACAATGAGCAGTTCTTC. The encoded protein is CASSQDLGTYNEQFF.

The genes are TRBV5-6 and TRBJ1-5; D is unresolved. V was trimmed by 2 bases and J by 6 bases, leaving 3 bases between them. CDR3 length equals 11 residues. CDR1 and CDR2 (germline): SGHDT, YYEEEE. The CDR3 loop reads CASSFGQPQHF. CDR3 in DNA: TGTGCCAGCAGCTTCGGTCAGCCCCAGCATTTT.

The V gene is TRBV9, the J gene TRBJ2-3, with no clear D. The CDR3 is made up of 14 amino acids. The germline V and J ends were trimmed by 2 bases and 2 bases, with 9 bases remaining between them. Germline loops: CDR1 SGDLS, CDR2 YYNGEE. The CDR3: CASSVRDLTDTQYF. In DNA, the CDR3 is TGTGCCAGCAGCGTTAGGGATCTCACAGATACGCAGTATTTT.

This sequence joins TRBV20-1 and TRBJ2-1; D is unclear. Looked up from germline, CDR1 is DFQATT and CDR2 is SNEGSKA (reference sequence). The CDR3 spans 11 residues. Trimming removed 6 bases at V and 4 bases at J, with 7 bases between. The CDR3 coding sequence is TGCAGTGCCCTGAATTACAATGAGCAGTTCTTC. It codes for CSALNYNEQFF.

As DNA, the CDR3 is TGCGCCAGCAGCTTCGACAGTCTTAATGAAAAACTGTTTTTT. Protein: CASSFDSLNEKLFF. V usage is TRBV5-1 and J usage is TRBJ1-4, with D possibly being TRBD1 (5 bases). Trimming shortened V by 2 bases and J by 4 bases, and 9 bases separated the two germline ends. This CDR3 comprises 14 residues. Germline CDR1 reads SGHRS; CDR2 reads YFSETQ.

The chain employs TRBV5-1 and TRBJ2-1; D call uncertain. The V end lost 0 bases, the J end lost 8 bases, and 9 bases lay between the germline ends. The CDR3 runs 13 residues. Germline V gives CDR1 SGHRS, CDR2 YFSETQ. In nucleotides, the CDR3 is TGCGCCAGCAGCTTGGAACTGGCCGATGAGCAGTTCTTC. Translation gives CASSLELADEQFF. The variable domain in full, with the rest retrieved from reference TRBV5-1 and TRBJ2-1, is KAGVTQTPRYLIKTRGQQVTLSCSPISGHRSVSWYQQTPGQGLQFLFEYFSETQRNKGNFPGRFSGRQFSNSRSEMNVSTLELGDSALYLCASSLELADEQFFGPGTRLTVL.

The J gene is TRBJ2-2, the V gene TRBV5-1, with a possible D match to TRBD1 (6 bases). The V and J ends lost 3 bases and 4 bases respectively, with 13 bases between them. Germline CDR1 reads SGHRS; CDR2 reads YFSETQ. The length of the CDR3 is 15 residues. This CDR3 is CASSSGTLTTGELFF. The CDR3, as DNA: TGCGCCAGCAGCTCCGGGACATTGACCACCGGGGAGCTGTTTTTT.

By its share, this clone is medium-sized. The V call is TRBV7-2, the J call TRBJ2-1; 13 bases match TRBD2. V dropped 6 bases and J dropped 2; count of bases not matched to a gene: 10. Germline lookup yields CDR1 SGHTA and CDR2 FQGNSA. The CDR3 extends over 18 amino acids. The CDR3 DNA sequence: TGTGCCAGCAGACCGACTAGCGGGGGGCCTCCTGCCTACAATGAGCAGTTCTTC. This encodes CASRPTSGGPPAYNEQFF.

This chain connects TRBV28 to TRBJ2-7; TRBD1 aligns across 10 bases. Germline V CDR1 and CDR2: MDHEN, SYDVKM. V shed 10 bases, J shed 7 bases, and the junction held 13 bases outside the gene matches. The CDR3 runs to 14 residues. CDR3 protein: CATLAGTGAREQYF. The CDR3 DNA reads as TGTGCCACCCTCGCCGGGACAGGGGCAAGAGAGCAGTACTTC.

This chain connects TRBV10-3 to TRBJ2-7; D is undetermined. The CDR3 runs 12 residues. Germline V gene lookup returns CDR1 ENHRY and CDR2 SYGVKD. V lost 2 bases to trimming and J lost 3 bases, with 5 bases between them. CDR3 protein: CAISEADYEQYF. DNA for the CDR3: TGTGCCATCAGTGAGGCAGACTACGAGCAGTACTTC.

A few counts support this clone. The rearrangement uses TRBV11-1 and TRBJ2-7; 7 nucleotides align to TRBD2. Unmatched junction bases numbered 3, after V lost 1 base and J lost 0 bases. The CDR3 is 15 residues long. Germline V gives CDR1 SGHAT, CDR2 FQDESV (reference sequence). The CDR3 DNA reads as TGTGCCAGCAGCTTAGTCGGGGGGTCCTCCTACGAGCAGTACTTC. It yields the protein CASSLVGGSSYEQYF.

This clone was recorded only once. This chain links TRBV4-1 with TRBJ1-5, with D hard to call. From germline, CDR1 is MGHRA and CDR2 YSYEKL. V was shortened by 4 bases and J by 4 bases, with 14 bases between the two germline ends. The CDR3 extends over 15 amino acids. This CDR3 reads CASSPSDLGNQPQHF. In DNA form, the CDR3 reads TGCGCCAGCAGCCCCTCGGACCTTGGGAATCAGCCCCAGCATTTT.